This T cell receptor (beta chain) was retrieved from a study of cytomegalovirus exposure and HLA in healthy donors. Details on this clone: The target antigen is unknown.

General study findings and limits: Clonal expansion, a later analysis showed, was greater in HLA-associated TCR beta chains than in equally common others. Listed as cytomegalovirus-associated were 170 or so TCR beta chains. Approximately 17,000 TCR beta sequences were associated with HLA alleles at 0.05 false discovery rate in a later analysis. Presence/absence analyses assumed roughly uniform sequencing depth across donors.

PCR amplification relied on 60 Vbeta primers (plus 13 Jbeta primers). Generated by immunoSEQ multiplex PCR, the TCRdb table keeps only in-frame clones and is missing some. The top ten hold about 0.21% of the sample, which has some 180,000 clones, about 90% seen once. Per the germline V gene, CDR1 is SGHKS and CDR2 is YYEKEE (reference sequence). The J segment lost 7 bases and the V segment lost 5 bases, leaving 16 bases of the junction unmatched. CDR3 length: 16 amino acids. The sequence derives from a girl in the first two years of life in good health and CMV-seronegative. V and J are TRBV5-5 and TRBJ2-7; TRBD1 aligns across 9 bases. Input material: PBMCs. In nucleotides, the CDR3 is TGTGCCAGCAGACTTTCGCGACAGGGGGTAAGTCCGGAGCAGTACTTC. Translating gives CASRLSRQGVSPEQYF. The variable domain in full, completed from reference TRBV5-5 and TRBJ2-7, reads DAGVTQSPTHLIKTRGQQVTLRCSPISGHKSVSWYQQVLGQGPQFIFQYYEKEERGRGNFPDRFSARQFPNYSSELNVNALLLGDSALYLCASRLSRQGVSPEQYFGPGTRLTVT.